A single sample gave rise to the 29 T cell receptor beta chains below, sequenced in a study of control samples from healthy donors and cancer patients. TCRdb keeps only in-frame clones here, not all; method: immunoSEQ multiplex PCR. The repertoire holds almost 95,000 clones, 90% seen once, with 3% to 4.5% in the top ten. Material: blood. The receptors shown here come from a woman in her late teens or twenties in good health.

V and J are TRBV5-1 and TRBJ2-3, with 7 bases identical to TRBD1. V shed 4 bases, J shed 3 bases, and the junction held 8 bases outside the gene matches. In germline, CDR1 is SGHRS, CDR2 YFSETQ. This CDR3 is built from 15 residues. DNA of the CDR3: TGCGCCAGCAGCCGGACGGGACAGCTGACAGATACGCAGTATTTT. Translated, it gives CASSRTGQLTDTQYF.

The rearrangement uses TRBV27 and TRBJ2-3; D call uncertain. CDR1 is MNHEY, CDR2 SMNVEV, per germline (reference sequence). Trimming removed 4 bases from V and 7 bases from J, with 12 bases in between. CDR3 length equals 13 residues. The CDR3 bases are TGTGCCAGCAGTTCAGGACGCATTAATACGCAGTATTTT. The encoded protein is CASSSGRINTQYF.

The chain employs TRBV24-1 and TRBJ2-3; D unresolved. This CDR3 has 14 residues. Germline V gene sequence: CDR1 KGHDR, CDR2 SFDVKD. V lost 4 bases, J lost 0 bases, and 7 bases lay in between. CDR3 in amino acids: CATSDPKSTDTQYF. The CDR3 nucleotides are TGTGCCACCAGTGACCCTAAGAGCACAGATACGCAGTATTTT.

The chain couples TRBV3-1 (or the pseudogene TRBV3-2) to TRBJ1-2; TRBD1 might be the D (5 bases). V dropped 5 bases and J dropped 8 bases, with 21 bases sitting between them. The CDR3 has 15 residues. The germline V gene has CDR1 LGHDT and CDR2 YNNKEL (reference sequence). CDR3 in DNA: TGTGCCAGCAGCGACTCCTCGGGACTTATGGGAGGCTACACCTTC. Protein sequence: CASSDSSGLMGGYTF.

The table lists this clone with a few counts. The chain employs TRBV3-1 (or the pseudogene TRBV3-2) and TRBJ2-5; 8 bases agree with TRBD1. The V and J ends lost 6 bases and 3 bases, in that order; junction bases with no gene match: 9. The CDR3 contains 15 residues. Germline CDR1 LGHDT, CDR2 YNNKEL (reference sequence). This chain's CDR3 is CASRAGGSRKETQYF. The CDR3 bases are TGTGCCAGCAGGGCAGGGGGCAGTAGGAAAGAGACCCAGTACTTC.

The chain couples TRBV5-4 to TRBJ2-3; tentatively, D is TRBD2 (6 bases). V lost 2 bases and J 1 base, leaving 8 bases between the germline ends. The CDR3 has 14 amino acids. CDR1 and CDR2 (germline): SGHNT, YYREEE (reference sequence). CDR3 in DNA: TGTGCCAGCAGCTTACGCGGGGGCACAGATACGCAGTATTTT. This translates into CASSLRGGTDTQYF.

V is TRBV30 and J is TRBJ2-3; D not certain. The germline V and J ends were trimmed by 5 bases and 0 bases, with 15 bases remaining between them. Germline loops: CDR1 GTSNPN, CDR2 SVGIG (reference sequence). This CDR3 spans 15 amino acids. DNA for the CDR3: TGTGCCTGGCCTAAAGCTAGATCTAGCACAGATACGCAGTATTTT. It encodes CAWPKARSSTDTQYF.

The J gene is TRBJ2-3, the V gene TRBV5-1, with 9 bases lining up with TRBD1. From germline, CDR1 is SGHRS and CDR2 YFSETQ. V dropped 3 bases and J dropped 3; count of bases not matched to a gene: 2. CDR3 length: 14 residues. CDR3: CASSSGQGTDTQYF. CDR3 DNA sequence: TGCGCCAGCAGCTCCGGACAGGGGACAGATACGCAGTATTTT.

The chain is built from TRBV20-1 and TRBJ2-2, with D possibly being TRBD1 or TRBD2 (7 bases each). Trimming stripped 3 bases from V and 5 bases from J, with 16 bases between. CDR3 length: 15 amino acids. Germline lookup yields CDR1 DFQATT and CDR2 SNEGSKA (reference sequence). The DNA for the CDR3 is TGCAGTGCTAGTGGGGGGGACAGTCGGACCGGGGAGCTGTTTTTT. Translated: CSASGGDSRTGELFF.

The rearrangement links TRBV6-5 to TRBJ1-2, with a tentative D call TRBD1 (6 bases). Germline V CDR1 and CDR2: MNHEY, SVGAGI. The CDR3 is 15 amino acids. The V end lost 5 bases, the J end lost 1 base, and 14 bases lay between the germline ends. CDR3: CASSIQGGGNYGYTF. The CDR3 region has the DNA TGTGCCAGCAGTATTCAGGGAGGGGGTAACTATGGCTACACCTTC.

The V and J genes are TRBV4-2 and TRBJ2-7, with 9 positions matching TRBD2. V dropped 1 base and J dropped 5; count of bases not matched to a gene: 6. There are 15 residues in the CDR3. In germline, CDR1 is LGHNA, CDR2 YNFKEQ. CDR3 DNA: TGTGCCAGCAGCCAAGCAGCGGGGGGAATCAACGAGCAGTACTTC. The encoded protein is CASSQAAGGINEQYF.

The chain links TRBV21-1 to TRBJ2-3; the tabulated D call, TRBD2, remains unverified against the DNA. TRBV21-1 is noted as a pseudogene. The CDR3 consists of 18 residues. The CDR3 spells CASSKAGLAGGDTDTQYF. The CDR3 nucleotides read TGTGCCAGCAGCAAAGCGGGCCTAGCGGGGGGGGACACAGATACGCAGTATTTT.

The table lists this clone with a count of one. The chain uses TRBV5-1 and TRBJ2-3; no definite D call. The CDR3 is 13 amino acids. In germline, CDR1 is SGHRS, CDR2 YFSETQ. V was shortened by 0 bases and J by 6 bases, with 8 bases between the two germline ends. This CDR3 reads CASSLEFEDTQYF. In DNA form, the CDR3 reads TGCGCCAGCAGCTTGGAGTTTGAGGATACGCAGTATTTT.

This sequence joins TRBV19 and TRBJ2-7, with a weak D call TRBD1 (6 bases). There are 12 residues in the CDR3. CDR1 is LNHDA and CDR2 is SQIVND in the germline V gene (reference sequence). Trimming cost V 8 bases and J 2 bases, with 10 bases left between them. This chain's CDR3 is CASRQVPYEQYF. The CDR3 coding sequence is TGTGCCAGTCGACAGGTCCCCTACGAGCAGTACTTC.

The CDR3: CASSGGGDRVLVTQYF. The CDR3 nucleotides read TGTGCCAGCAGCGGAGGGGGGGACAGGGTTCTTGTTACGCAGTATTTT. V and J are TRBV5-4 and TRBJ2-3, with 9 bases lining up with TRBD1. The CDR3 loop spans 16 amino acids. In germline, CDR1 is SGHNT, CDR2 YYREEE (reference sequence). V shed 4 bases, J shed 8 bases, and the junction held 14 bases outside the gene matches.

V usage is TRBV27 and J usage is TRBJ1-2; 7 nucleotides match TRBD1. The CDR3 totals 13 residues. Germline V gene data show CDR1 as MNHEY and CDR2 as SMNVEV (reference sequence). The V gene end was trimmed by 4 bases and the J gene end by 7 bases; junction bases not matched to a gene: 6. The CDR3 nucleotides are TGTGCCAGCAGTTCAAAGACAGGGCCTGGCTACACCTTC. Its translation: CASSSKTGPGYTF.

On this clone: This specimen includes other DNA sequences encoding the same CDR3. The chain has TRBV27 and TRBJ1-1, with D unclear. The CDR3 has 13 residues. V lost 6 bases and J lost 3, with 11 bases in between. Per germline, CDR1 MNHEY and CDR2 SMNVEV (reference sequence). CDR3 amino acids: CASSPGRHTEAFF. Here the CDR3 DNA reads TGTGCCAGCAGCCCCGGACGGCACACTGAAGCTTTCTTT.

This chain joins TRBV19 and TRBJ1-2; D gene ambiguous. The length of the CDR3 is 14 residues. V was shortened by 4 bases and J by 3 bases, with 12 bases between the two germline ends. CDR1 and CDR2 (germline): LNHDA, SQIVND (reference sequence). CDR3 protein: CASSSRPDYYGYTF. CDR3 DNA: TGTGCCAGTAGTAGTCGTCCAGACTACTATGGCTACACCTTC.

The rearrangement joins TRBV7-3 to TRBJ2-2; possibly TRBD1 for D (5 bases). Trimming left V 5 bases short and J 6 bases short, with 10 bases between. Germline loops: CDR1 SGHTA, CDR2 FQGTGA. The CDR3 covers 13 residues. The CDR3 sequence is CASSLQGSGELFF. As DNA, the CDR3 is TGTGCCAGCAGCCTTCAGGGCTCCGGGGAGCTGTTTTTT.

This chain uses TRBV18 with TRBJ1-1, with a tentative D call TRBD1 (6 bases). This CDR3 region has 14 residues. Trimming pared 2 bases from V and 3 bases from J, leaving 10 bases between. Germline CDR1 reads KGHSH; CDR2 reads LQKENI. The CDR3 loop is CASSPSGGYTEAFF. The CDR3 DNA sequence: TGTGCCAGCTCACCAAGCGGGGGCTACACTGAAGCTTTCTTT.

The chain joins TRBV2 to TRBJ1-6; D is uncertain. Germline V gives CDR1 SNHLY, CDR2 FYNNEI. CDR3 size: 15 residues. Trimming removed 6 bases from V and 0 bases from J, with 9 bases in between. The CDR3 loop reads CASRDGDSYNSPLHF. The CDR3 DNA reads TGTGCCAGCAGGGACGGCGACTCCTATAATTCACCCCTCCACTTT.

The chain is built from TRBV10-2 and TRBJ2-7; no firm D call. Deletions cut 3 bases from V and 3 bases from J, with 12 bases between. CDR3 length: 14 residues. Germline CDR1 and CDR2: WSHSY and SAAADI. The CDR3 here is CASSEVKAGYEQYF. The CDR3 DNA is TGCGCCAGCAGTGAAGTGAAGGCAGGCTACGAGCAGTACTTC.

V and J are TRBV27 and TRBJ2-7; TRBD2 aligns across 7 bases. The J segment lost 2 bases and the V segment lost 4 bases, leaving 2 bases of the junction unmatched. The CDR3 sequence is 13 residues long. Germline V CDR1 and CDR2: MNHEY, SMNVEV (reference sequence). CDR3 coding DNA: TGTGCCAGCAGTTATGGGGGGGCCTACGAGCAGTACTTC. This encodes CASSYGGAYEQYF.

By share, this clone ranks as medium-sized. The gene calls are TRBV25-1 and TRBJ2-7; 7 bases line up with TRBD1. The germline V gene encodes CDR1 MGHDK and CDR2 SYGVNS. V shed 5 bases, J shed 3 bases, and the junction held 13 bases outside the gene matches. This CDR3 spans 16 amino acids. Written as DNA, the CDR3 is TGTGCCAGCAGTCAAAGTCAGGTCGGGACAGTCTACGAGCAGTACTTC. Translating it yields CASSQSQVGTVYEQYF.

The chain carries TRBV6-5 and TRBJ2-4; D is possibly TRBD2 (5 bases). The CDR3 extends over 11 amino acids. Germline loops: CDR1 MNHEY, CDR2 SVGAGI. Trimming left V 8 bases short and J 9 bases short, with 11 bases between. The CDR3 spells CASLNGGIQYF. CDR3 bases: TGTGCCAGCCTTAACGGAGGCATTCAGTACTTC.

Only a few counts were recorded for this clone. CDR3 residues: CASSSTLSSVNTEAFF. In DNA form, the CDR3 reads TGTGCCAGCAGTTCCACCCTATCCTCGGTGAACACTGAAGCTTTCTTT. The chain combines TRBV13 with TRBJ1-1; no firm D call. V dropped 6 bases and J dropped 0 bases, with 17 bases sitting between them. Germline V lookup: CDR1 PRHDT, CDR2 FYEKMQ (reference sequence). The CDR3 extends over 16 amino acids.

The genes are TRBV9 and TRBJ2-6; D gene unclear. Trimming took 0 bases from V and 2 from J, leaving 6 bases between them. This CDR3 is built from 15 residues. Germline-derived CDR1 and CDR2 are SGDLS and YYNGEE. The CDR3 DNA reads as TGTGCCAGCAGCGTAGCCCGGGCTGGGGCCAACGTCCTGACTTTC. Protein product: CASSVARAGANVLTF.

V usage is TRBV7-3 and J usage is TRBJ1-6; D gene ambiguous. Germline CDR1 is SGHTA and CDR2 is FQGTGA. Deletions cut 3 bases from V and 0 bases from J, with 3 bases between. The CDR3 runs 14 residues. The DNA of the CDR3 is TGTGCCAGCAGCTTTGACTCCTATAATTCACCCCTCCACTTT. Protein sequence: CASSFDSYNSPLHF.

V gene TRBV12-1 combines with J gene TRBJ2-7; TRBD1, as called in the table, went unchecked against the DNA. TRBV12-1 constitutes a pseudogene. This CDR3 comprises 15 residues. The CDR3 protein is CASGPRGRISYEQYF. The CDR3 region has the DNA TGTGCCAGCGGCCCCAGGGGCAGGATCTCCTACGAGCAGTACTTC.